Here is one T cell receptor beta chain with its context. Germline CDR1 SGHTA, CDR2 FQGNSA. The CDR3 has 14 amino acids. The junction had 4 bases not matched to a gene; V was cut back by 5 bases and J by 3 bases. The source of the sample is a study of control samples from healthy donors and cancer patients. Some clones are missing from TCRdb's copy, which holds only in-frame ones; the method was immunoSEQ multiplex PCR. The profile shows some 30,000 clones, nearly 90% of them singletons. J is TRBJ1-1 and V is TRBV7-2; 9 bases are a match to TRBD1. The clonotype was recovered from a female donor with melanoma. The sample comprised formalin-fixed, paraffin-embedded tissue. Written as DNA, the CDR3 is TGTGCCAGCAGCCGGGACAGGGAATACACTGAAGCTTTCTTT. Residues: CASSRDREYTEAFF.